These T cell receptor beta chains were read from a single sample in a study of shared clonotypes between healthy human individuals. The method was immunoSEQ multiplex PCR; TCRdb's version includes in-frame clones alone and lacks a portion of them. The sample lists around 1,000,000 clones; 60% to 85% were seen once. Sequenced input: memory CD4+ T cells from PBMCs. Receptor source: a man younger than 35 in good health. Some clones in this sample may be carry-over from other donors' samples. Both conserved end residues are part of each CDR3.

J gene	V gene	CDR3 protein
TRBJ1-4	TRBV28	CASSFQGEKLFF
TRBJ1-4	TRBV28	CASGPDEKLFF
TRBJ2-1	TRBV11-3	CASSLGAGGYNEQFF
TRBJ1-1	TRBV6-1	CASSDVRGVTEAFF
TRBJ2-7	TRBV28	CASSRRGYEQYF
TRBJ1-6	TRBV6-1	CASSARDRGSTYNSPLHF
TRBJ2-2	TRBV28	CASGQGNKYTGELFF
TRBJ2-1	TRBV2	CASSAEGGRYNEQFF
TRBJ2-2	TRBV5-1	CASSNSGTNTGELFF
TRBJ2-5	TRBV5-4	CASSLAARETQYF
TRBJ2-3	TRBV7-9	CASSLWGWGTDTQYF
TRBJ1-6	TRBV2	CASSEERNSPLHF
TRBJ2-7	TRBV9	CASSVGGQGGYEQYF
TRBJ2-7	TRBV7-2	CASSSHAYEQYF
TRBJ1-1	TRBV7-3	CASSFQGGDTEAFF
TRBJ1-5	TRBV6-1	CASRIQGDQPQHF
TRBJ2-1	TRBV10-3	CAISESSGRVSEQFF
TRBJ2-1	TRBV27	CASKSEQFF